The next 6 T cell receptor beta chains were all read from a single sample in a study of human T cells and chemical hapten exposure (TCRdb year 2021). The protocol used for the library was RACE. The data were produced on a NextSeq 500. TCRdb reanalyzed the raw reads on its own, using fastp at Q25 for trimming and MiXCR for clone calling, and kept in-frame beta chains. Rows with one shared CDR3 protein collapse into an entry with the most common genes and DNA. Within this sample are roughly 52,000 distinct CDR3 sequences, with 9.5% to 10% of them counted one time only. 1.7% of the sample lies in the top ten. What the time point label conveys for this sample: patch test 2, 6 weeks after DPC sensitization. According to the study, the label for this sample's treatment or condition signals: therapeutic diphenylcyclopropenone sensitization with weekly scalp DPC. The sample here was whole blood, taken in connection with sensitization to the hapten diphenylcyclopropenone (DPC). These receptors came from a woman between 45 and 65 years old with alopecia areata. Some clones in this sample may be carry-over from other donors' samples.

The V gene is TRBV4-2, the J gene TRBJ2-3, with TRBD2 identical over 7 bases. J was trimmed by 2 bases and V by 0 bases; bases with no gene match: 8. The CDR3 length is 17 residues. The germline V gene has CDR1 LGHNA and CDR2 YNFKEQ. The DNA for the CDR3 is TGTGCCAGCAGCCAAGATCCCCCTAGCGGAACCACAGATACGCAGTATTTT. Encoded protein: CASSQDPPSGTTDTQYF.

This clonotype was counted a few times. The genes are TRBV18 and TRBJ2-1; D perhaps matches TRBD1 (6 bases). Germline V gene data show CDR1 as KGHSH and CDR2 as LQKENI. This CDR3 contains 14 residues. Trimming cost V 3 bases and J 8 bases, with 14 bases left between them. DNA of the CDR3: TGTGCCAGCTCACCCCTACTCAGGGGCGATGAGCAGTTCTTC. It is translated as CASSPLLRGDEQFF.

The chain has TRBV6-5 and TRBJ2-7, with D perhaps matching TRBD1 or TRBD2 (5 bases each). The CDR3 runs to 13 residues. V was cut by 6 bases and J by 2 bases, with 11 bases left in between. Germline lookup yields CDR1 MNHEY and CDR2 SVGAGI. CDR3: CASSPRGAYEQYF. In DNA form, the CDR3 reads TGTGCCAGCAGCCCCCGGGGCGCCTACGAGCAGTACTTC.

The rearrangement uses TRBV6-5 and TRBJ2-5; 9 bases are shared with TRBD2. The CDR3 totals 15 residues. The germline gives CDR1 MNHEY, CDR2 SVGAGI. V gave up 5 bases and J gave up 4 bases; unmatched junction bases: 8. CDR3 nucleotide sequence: TGTGCCAGCAGTCGGGGCGGGGGGGCCAGAGAGACCCAGTACTTC. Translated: CASSRGGGARETQYF.

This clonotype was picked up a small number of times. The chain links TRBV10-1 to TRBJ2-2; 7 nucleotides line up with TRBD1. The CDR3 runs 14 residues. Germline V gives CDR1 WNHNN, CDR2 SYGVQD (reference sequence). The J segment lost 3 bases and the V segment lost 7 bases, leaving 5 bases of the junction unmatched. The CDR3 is CASKRGQDTGELFF. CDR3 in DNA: TGCGCCAGCAAGAGGGGGCAGGACACCGGGGAGCTGTTTTTT.

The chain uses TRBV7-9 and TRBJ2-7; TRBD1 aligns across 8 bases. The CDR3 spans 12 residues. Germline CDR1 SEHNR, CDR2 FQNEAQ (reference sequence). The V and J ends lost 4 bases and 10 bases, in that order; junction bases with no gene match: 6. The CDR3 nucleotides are TGTGCCAGCAGCTCAGGACAGGGACGTCAGTACTTC. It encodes CASSSGQGRQYF.